This TCR beta chain was sequenced during a study of blood T cell repertoires in COVID-19. Study-wide background: Acute and convalescent COVID-19 samples came from the United States, Italy and Spain.

The CDR3 runs to 15 residues. V gave up 2 bases and J gave up 6 bases, with 14 bases separating them. Germline CDR1 is KGHSH and CDR2 is LQKENI. Profiling relied on immunoSEQ multiplex PCR, and the TCRdb table lists in-frame clones only, not all of them. The repertoire holds over 150,000 clones, with 85% to 95% as singletons. The V and J genes are TRBV18 and TRBJ1-5; D may be TRBD1 (6 bases). What was sequenced was peripheral blood. This TCR was sampled from a middle-aged man with acute or convalescent COVID-19. CDR3 amino acids: CASSPNRVAGQPQHF. The CDR3 nucleotides are TGTGCCAGCTCACCAAACAGGGTGGCGGGTCAGCCCCAGCATTTT.